This T cell receptor beta chain derives from a study of blood T cell repertoires in COVID-19. Germline trimming cut 6 bases from V and 7 bases from J; bases unmatched to any gene: 11. The CDR3 spans 15 residues. Germline V gene lookup returns CDR1 LGHDT and CDR2 YNNKEL (reference sequence). Here immunoSEQ multiplex PCR was the method, and the copy in TCRdb shows in-frame clones only, minus some. This sample has 110,000 or so clones, with roughly nine tenths found just once. This chain connects TRBV3-1 (or the pseudogene TRBV3-2) to TRBJ1-4, with 7 nucleotides matching TRBD1. The receptor was isolated from a human donor in a cohort sampled during active COVID-19. Material for sequencing was peripheral blood. As DNA, the CDR3 is TGTGCCAGCAGAAAACAGGGGAATTTCGGTGAAAAACTGTTTTTT. Its protein is CASRKQGNFGEKLFF.